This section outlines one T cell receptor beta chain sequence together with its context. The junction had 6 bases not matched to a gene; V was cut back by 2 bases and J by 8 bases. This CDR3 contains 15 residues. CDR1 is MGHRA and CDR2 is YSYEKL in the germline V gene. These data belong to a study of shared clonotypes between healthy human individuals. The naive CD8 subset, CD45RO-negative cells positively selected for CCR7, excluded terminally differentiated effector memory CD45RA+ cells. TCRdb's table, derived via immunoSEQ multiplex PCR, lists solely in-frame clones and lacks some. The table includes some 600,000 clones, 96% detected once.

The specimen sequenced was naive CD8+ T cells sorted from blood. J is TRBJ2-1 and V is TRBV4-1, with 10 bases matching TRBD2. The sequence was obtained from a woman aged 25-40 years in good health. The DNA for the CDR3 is TGCGCCAGCAGCCAACCGACTAGCGGGTCCCATGAGCAGTTCTTC. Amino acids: CASSQPTSGSHEQFF.